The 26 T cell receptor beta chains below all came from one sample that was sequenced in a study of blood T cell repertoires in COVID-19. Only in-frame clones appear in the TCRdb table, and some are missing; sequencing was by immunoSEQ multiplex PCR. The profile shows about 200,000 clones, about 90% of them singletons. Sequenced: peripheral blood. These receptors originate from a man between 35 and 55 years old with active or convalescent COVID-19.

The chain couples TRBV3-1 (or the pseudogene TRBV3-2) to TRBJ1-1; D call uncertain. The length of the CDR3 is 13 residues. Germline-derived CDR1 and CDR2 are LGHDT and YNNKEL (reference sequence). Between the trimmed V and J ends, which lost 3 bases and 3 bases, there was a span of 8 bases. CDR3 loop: CASSHLAYTEAFF. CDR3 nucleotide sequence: TGTGCCAGCAGCCATTTAGCCTACACTGAAGCTTTCTTT.

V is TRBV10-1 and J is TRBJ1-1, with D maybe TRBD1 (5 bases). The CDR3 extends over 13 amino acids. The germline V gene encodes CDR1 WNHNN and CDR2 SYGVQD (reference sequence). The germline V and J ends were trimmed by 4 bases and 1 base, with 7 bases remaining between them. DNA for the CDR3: TGCGCCAGCAGTGGACAGAAGAACACTGAAGCTTTCTTT. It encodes CASSGQKNTEAFF.

CDR3 bases: TGTGCCAGCAGCCCTGGACAGGACACTGAAGCTTTCTTT. This gives the protein CASSPGQDTEAFF. The gene calls are TRBV5-4 and TRBJ1-1; 7 bases agree with TRBD1. The CDR3 loop spans 13 amino acids. Unmatched junction bases numbered 3, after V lost 4 bases and J lost 3 bases. Germline CDR1 and CDR2: SGHNT and YYREEE (reference sequence).

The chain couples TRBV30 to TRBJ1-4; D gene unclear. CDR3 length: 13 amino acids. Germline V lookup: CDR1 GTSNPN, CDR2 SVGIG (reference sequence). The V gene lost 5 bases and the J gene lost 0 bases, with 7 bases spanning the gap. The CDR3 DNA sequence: TGTGCCTGGGACATTGCAACTAATGAAAAACTGTTTTTT. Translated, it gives CAWDIATNEKLFF.

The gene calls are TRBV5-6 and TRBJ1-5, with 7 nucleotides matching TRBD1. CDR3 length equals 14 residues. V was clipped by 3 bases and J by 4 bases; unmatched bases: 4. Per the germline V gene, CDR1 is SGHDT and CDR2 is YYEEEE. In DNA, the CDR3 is TGTGCCAGCAGCTCGGGGACAGTTAATCAGCCCCAGCATTTT. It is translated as CASSSGTVNQPQHF.

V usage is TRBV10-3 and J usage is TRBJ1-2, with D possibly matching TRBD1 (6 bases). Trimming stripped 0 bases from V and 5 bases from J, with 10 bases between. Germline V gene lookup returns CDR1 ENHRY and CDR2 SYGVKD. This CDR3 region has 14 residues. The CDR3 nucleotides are TGTGCCATCAGTGAGTCGGGGGCAGGGTATGGCTACACCTTC. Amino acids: CAISESGAGYGYTF.

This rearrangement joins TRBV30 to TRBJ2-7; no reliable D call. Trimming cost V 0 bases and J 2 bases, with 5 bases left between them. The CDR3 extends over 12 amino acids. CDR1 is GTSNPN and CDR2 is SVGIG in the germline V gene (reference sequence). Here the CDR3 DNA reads TGTGCCTGGAGTGTACTTGCCTACGAGCAGTACTTC. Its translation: CAWSVLAYEQYF.

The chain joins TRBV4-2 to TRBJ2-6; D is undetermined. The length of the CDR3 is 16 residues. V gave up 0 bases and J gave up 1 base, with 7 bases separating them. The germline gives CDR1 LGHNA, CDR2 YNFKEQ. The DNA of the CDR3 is TGTGCCAGCAGCCAAGACGACTTTTCTGGGGCCAACGTCCTGACTTTC. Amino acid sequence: CASSQDDFSGANVLTF.

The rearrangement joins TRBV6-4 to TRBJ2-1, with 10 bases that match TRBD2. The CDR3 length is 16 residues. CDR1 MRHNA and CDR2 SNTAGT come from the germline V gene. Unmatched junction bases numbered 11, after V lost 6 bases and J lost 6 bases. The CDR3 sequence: CASSPLGLARRNEQFF. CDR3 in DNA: TGTGCCAGCAGCCCCCTGGGACTAGCGCGCCGCAATGAGCAGTTCTTC.

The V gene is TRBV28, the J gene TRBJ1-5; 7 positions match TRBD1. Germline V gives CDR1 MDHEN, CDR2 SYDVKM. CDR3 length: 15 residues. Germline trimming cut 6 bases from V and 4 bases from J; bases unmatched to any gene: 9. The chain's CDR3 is CASSSDRDLNQPQHF. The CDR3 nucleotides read TGTGCCAGCAGCTCAGACAGGGACCTTAATCAGCCCCAGCATTTT.

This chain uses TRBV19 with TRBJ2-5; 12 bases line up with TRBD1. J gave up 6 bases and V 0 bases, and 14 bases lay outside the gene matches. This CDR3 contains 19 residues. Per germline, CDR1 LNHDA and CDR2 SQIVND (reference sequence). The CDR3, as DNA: TGTGCCAGTAGTATAGAGTCCGGGACAGGGGGCCCGAAGCTACAGACCCAGTACTTC. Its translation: CASSIESGTGGPKLQTQYF.

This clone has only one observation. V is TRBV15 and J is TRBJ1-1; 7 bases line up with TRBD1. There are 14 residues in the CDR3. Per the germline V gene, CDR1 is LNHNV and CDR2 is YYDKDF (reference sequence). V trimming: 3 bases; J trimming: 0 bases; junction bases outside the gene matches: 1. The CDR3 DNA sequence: TGTGCCACCAGCAGGGGACAGCTGAACACTGAAGCTTTCTTT. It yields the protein CATSRGQLNTEAFF.

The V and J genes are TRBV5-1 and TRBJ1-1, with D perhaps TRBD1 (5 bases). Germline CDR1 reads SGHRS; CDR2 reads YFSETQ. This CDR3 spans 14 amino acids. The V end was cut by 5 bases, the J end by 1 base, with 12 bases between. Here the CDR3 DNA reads TGCGCCAGCAGAGGGTATGGGGCGAACACTGAAGCTTTCTTT. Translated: CASRGYGANTEAFF.

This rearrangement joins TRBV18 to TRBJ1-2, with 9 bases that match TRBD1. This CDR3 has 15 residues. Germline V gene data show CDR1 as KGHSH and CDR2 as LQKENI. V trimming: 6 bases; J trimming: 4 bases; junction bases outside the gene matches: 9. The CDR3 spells CASSPGQGNLYGYTF. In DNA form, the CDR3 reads TGTGCCAGCTCCCCCGGACAGGGGAACCTCTATGGCTACACCTTC.

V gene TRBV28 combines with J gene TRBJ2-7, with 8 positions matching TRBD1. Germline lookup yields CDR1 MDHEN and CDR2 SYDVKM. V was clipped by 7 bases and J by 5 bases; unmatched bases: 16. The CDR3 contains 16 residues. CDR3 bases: TGTGCCAGCACACCCCGGATGACAGGGGTGGGTAACGAGCAGTACTTC. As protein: CASTPRMTGVGNEQYF.

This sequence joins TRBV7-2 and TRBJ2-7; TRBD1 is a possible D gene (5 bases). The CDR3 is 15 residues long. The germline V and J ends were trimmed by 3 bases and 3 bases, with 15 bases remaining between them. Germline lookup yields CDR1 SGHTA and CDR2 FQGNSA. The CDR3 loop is CASSFNRYQGYEQYF. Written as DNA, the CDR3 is TGTGCCAGCAGCTTTAACAGGTACCAAGGCTACGAGCAGTACTTC.

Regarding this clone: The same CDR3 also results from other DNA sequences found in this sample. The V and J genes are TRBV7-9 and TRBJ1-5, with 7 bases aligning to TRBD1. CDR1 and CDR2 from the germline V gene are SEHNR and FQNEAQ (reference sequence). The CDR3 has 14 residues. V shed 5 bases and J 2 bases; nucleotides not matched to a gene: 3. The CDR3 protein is CASSLGTGNQPQHF. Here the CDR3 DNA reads TGTGCCAGCAGCCTTGGGACAGGCAATCAGCCCCAGCATTTT.

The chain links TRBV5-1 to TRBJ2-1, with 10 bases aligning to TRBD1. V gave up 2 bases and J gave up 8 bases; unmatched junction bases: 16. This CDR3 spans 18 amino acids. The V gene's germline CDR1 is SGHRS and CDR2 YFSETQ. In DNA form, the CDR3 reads TGCGCCAGCAGCTTAATTGGGGTCGGGACAGGGGCGTTGGATGAGCAGTTCTTC. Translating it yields CASSLIGVGTGALDEQFF.

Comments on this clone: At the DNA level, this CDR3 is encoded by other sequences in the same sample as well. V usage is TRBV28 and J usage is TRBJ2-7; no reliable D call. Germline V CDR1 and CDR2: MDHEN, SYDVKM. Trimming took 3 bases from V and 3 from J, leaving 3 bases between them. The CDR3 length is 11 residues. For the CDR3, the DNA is TGTGCCAGCAGTTTCCTCTACGAGCAGTACTTC. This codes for CASSFLYEQYF.

The CDR3 spells CASRGNSYEQYF. The CDR3 bases are TGTGCCAGCAGGGGCAACTCCTACGAGCAGTACTTC. J is TRBJ2-7 and V is TRBV27; D is undetermined. The CDR3 consists of 12 residues. Per germline, CDR1 MNHEY and CDR2 SMNVEV (reference sequence). V lost 6 bases and J 0 bases, leaving 6 bases between the germline ends.

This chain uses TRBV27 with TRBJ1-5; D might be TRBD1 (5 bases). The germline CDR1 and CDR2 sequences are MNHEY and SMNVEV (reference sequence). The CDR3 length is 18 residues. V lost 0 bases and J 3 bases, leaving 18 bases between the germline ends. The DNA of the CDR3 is TGTGCCAGCAGTTTATCGGCCCCAGGGTATAATACCAATCAGCCCCAGCATTTT. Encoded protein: CASSLSAPGYNTNQPQHF.

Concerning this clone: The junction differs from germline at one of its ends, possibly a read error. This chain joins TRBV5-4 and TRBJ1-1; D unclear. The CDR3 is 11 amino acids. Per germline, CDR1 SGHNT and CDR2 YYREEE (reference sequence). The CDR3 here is CASILNSEAFF. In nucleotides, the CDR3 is TGTGCCAGCATCCTGAACAGTGAAGCTTTCTTT.

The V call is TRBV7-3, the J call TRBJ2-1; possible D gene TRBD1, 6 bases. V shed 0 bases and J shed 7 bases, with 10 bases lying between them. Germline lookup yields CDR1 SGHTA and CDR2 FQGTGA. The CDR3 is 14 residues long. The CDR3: CASSLTVQGNEQFF. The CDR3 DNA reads TGTGCCAGCAGCTTAACCGTACAGGGTAATGAGCAGTTCTTC.

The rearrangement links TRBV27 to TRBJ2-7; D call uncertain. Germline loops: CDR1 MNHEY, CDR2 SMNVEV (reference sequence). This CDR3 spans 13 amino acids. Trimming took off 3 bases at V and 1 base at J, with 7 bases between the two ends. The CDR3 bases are TGTGCCAGCAGTTTGGCAGGTTCCTACGAGCAGTACTTC. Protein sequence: CASSLAGSYEQYF.

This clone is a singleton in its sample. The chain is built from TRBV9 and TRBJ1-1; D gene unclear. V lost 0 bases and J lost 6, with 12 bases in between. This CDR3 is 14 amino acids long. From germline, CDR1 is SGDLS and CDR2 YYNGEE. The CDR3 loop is CASSVEIWEAEAFF. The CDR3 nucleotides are TGTGCCAGCAGCGTAGAGATATGGGAGGCTGAAGCTTTCTTT.

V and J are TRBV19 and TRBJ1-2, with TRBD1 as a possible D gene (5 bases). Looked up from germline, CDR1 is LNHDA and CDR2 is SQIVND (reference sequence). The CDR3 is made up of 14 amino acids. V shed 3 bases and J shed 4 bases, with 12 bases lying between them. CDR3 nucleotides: TGTGCCAGTAGTATGGCAGGGAACGTCTATGGCTACACCTTC. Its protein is CASSMAGNVYGYTF.